This T cell receptor beta chain stems from a study of human T cells and chemical hapten exposure listed by TCRdb under 2021. In terms of the full investigation: For sensitization, 2% DPC in acetone was applied to a 2 cm by 2 cm area of upper inner arm skin. Weekly therapeutic DPC doses were additionally applied to the scalp of patients throughout the roughly 22-week study period. Patch testing was done on the upper back using Finn chambers containing 0.01% DPC, and results were scored after 6 days according to International Contact Dermatitis Research Group standards. Alopecia areata with under or over 50% scalp involvement, alopecia totalis and alopecia universalis were represented in the patient cohort, which was mostly female. The libraries were sequenced as a pool, and the TCR yield per sample differed mostly because of small variations in library volumes within the pool. This study followed changes in the peripheral blood TCR repertoire in vivo during primary and secondary sensitization of alopecia patients to the hapten diphenylcyclopropenone (DPC). Patient blood was sampled pre-sensitization (week 0) and at 2, 6 and about 24 weeks after DPC sensitization. Blood for TCR sequencing was provided by twenty-nine alopecia patients at one to four time points (pre-sensitization, 2, 6 and 24 weeks).

The junction shows trimming of 3 bases on V and 5 bases on J, and the gene matches do not reach 13 bases of it. The CDR3 spans 17 residues, from the cysteine through the phenylalanine. Only the CDR3 DNA is retained, 51 bases long and in frame from the first base. CDR1 and CDR2, looked up from the germline V gene (reference sequence), are PRHDT and FYEKMQ. Interpreted using the paper, the time point label stands for: pre-sensitization, week 0. The treatment or condition tag for this specimen amounts to: therapeutic diphenylcyclopropenone sensitization with weekly scalp DPC. At each patch-test visit, blood was drawn before the patch test was applied. Patients were eligible if aged 18 to 70, diagnosed with alopecia and judged suitable for DPC therapy, and pregnant patients were excluded. Total RNA was extracted from unfractionated whole blood that had been collected in Tempus Blood RNA tubes. The library relied on RACE. Reads for this sample came from a NextSeq 500. During library preparation, unique molecular identifiers were attached to individual cDNA molecules so that TCRs could be counted in a quantitative, reproducible way. Both TCR alpha and TCR beta chains were sequenced from each blood RNA sample. In the paper's pipeline: Samples had a median of roughly 100,000 TCRs, with a range from roughly 23,224 to 700,000. V, J and CDR3 annotation of the TCR reads was performed with the Decombinator software suite. Every sample was subsampled to the same number of TCRs (28,000) for the PS versus PT1 abundance plots. Expanded TCRs were defined as absent before sensitization and observed at least eight times at the 2-week time point. TCRdb applied fastp at Q25 and MiXCR to the public reads, then kept only in-frame beta chains. Each entry is one CDR3 protein sequence, shown with its most common DNA and genes. What appears here as the V and J calls and clone size reflects TCRdb's work, not the paper's. For this sample there are around 200,000 distinct CDR3 sequences; approximately 29% appear just once. The top ten constitute just under 3% of the sample.

A word on this clonotype: Its antigen specificity is not known. No per-base quality is available; no much larger clone lies one base away.

General conclusions and limits of the study: DPC sensitization did not change how many TCRs were above 1 in 1000 frequency, and no evidence was found of alterations in global repertoire structure. Compared with pre-sensitization or healthy control sets, expanded TCRs formed significantly more large CDR3 similarity clusters, which is consistent with antigen-driven responses. All patients had alopecia, a presumed autoimmune disease, so their immune response might differ from that of healthy individuals. Repeated subsampling changed both the strength of the expansion versus patch-test correlation and the threshold at which that correlation became significant. Patch test score correlated positively with the number of PT1 expanded TCRs, reaching significance at thresholds 8, 16 and 32 but not at 4.

This specimen consisted of whole blood, obtained in connection with sensitization to the hapten diphenylcyclopropenone (DPC). The chain employs TRBV13 and TRBJ2-1; 7 middle bases align to TRBD2. The sequence was obtained from a woman aged 25 to 45 with alopecia areata. Some clones in this sample may be carry-over from other donors' samples. The CDR3 reads as follows: CASSFFQRGALNNEQFF. In nucleotides, the sequence is TGTGCCAGCAGCTTTTTCCAGCGGGGAGCCCTTAACAATGAGCAGTTCTTC.